This T cell receptor (beta chain) appears in the sequencing data of a study of T cells in Graves' hyperthyroidism and ophthalmopathy. Amplification of TCR beta CDR3 regions used RNA as the template. TCR CDR3 regions were first amplified by RT-PCR with HTBI primers. TCRdb re-analysed the multiplex PCR reads in MiXCR, keeping a single row per CDR3 protein. The data contain roughly 240,000 distinct CDR3 sequences, roughly a quarter of them singletons. V dropped 1 base and J dropped 0 bases, with 10 bases sitting between them. The CDR3 has 15 residues. Germline CDR1 SGHAT, CDR2 FQNNGV. This receptor was obtained from a woman between 40 and 55 years old with Graves' ophthalmopathy. The rearrangement joins TRBV11-2 to TRBJ2-7; D is unclear. Material for sequencing was blood. The CDR3 DNA follows: TGTGCCAGCAGCTTAGGTCTCAGTTTCTCCTACGAGCAGTACTTC. Translating it yields CASSLGLSFSYEQYF.